The 2 T cell receptor beta chains listed next were all sequenced from one sample in a study of T cells in Graves' hyperthyroidism and ophthalmopathy. Amplified TCR beta CDR3 regions derived from RNA transcripts. The HTBI primer set was used in a first-round RT-PCR of the TCR CDR3. One entry per CDR3 protein results from TCRdb running MiXCR on the multiplex PCR reads. The table has about 640,000 distinct CDR3 sequences, about 15% seen once. Specimen: blood. The receptors come from a woman aged 45 to 65 with Graves' ophthalmopathy.

This clonotype showed up just a few times. The chain has TRBV28 and TRBJ1-5; maybe TRBD1 (6 bases). Germline V CDR1 and CDR2: MDHEN, SYDVKM. This CDR3 has 16 amino acids. The V gene lost 6 bases and the J gene lost 0 bases, with 15 bases spanning the gap. The CDR3 spells CASRSGTTHSNQPQHF. In nucleotides, the CDR3 is TGTGCCAGCAGGTCCGGGACAACCCATAGCAATCAGCCCCAGCATTTT.

This chain links TRBV2 with TRBJ2-2, with D possibly being TRBD1 (7 bases). Germline V gene data show CDR1 as SNHLY and CDR2 as FYNNEI. V was shortened by 2 bases and J by 3 bases, with 10 bases between the two germline ends. This CDR3 spans 15 amino acids. The CDR3 sequence: CASSESRGDTGELFF. The CDR3, as DNA: TGTGCCAGCAGTGAAAGCAGGGGGGACACCGGGGAGCTGTTTTTT.